Following are 22 T cell receptor beta chains from one sample sequenced in a study of cytomegalovirus exposure and HLA in healthy donors. The PCR contained 60 Vbeta and 13 Jbeta primers. Here immunoSEQ multiplex PCR was the method, and the copy in TCRdb shows in-frame clones only, minus some. The data hold some 150,000 clones, with 75% to 85% observed a single time. The sample was PBMCs. All receptors derive from a woman under 30 in good health and CMV-seropositive.

The rearrangement uses TRBV19 and TRBJ2-5; D remains unclear. This CDR3 is built from 14 residues. Germline CDR1 LNHDA, CDR2 SQIVND (reference sequence). The V end lost 0 bases, the J end lost 5 bases, and 10 bases lay between the germline ends. The CDR3 bases are TGTGCCAGTAGTATAGAGAGAGGCAAGGAGACCCAGTACTTC. It translates to CASSIERGKETQYF.

The V call is TRBV27, the J call TRBJ2-3; the D gene is possibly TRBD1 (5 bases). Trimming shortened V by 0 bases and J by 2 bases, and 9 bases separated the two germline ends. This CDR3 has 15 residues. CDR1 and CDR2 from the germline V gene are MNHEY and SMNVEV (reference sequence). The CDR3 reads CASSLSQGITDTQYF. CDR3 nucleotide sequence: TGTGCCAGCAGTTTATCGCAGGGTATCACAGATACGCAGTATTTT.

The V and J genes are TRBV6-6 and TRBJ2-2; no firm D call. The ends were cut back, 5 bases at V and 7 bases at J, with 14 bases in the middle. Germline CDR1 MNHNY, CDR2 SVGAGI (reference sequence). The CDR3 length is 14 residues. This CDR3 is CASSKSPSLGELFF. CDR3 sequence (DNA): TGTGCCAGCAGTAAGAGCCCAAGTCTCGGGGAGCTGTTTTTT.

The chain employs TRBV9 and TRBJ2-1, with D possibly TRBD2 on 7 matching bases. There are 19 residues in the CDR3. Germline V gene lookup returns CDR1 SGDLS and CDR2 YYNGEE. With 0 bases removed from V and 3 bases from J, the gap between germline ends came to 22 bases. The CDR3 is CASSVVGGGRGEIYNEQFF. The DNA of the CDR3 is TGTGCCAGCAGCGTAGTAGGGGGGGGTCGCGGGGAGATCTACAATGAGCAGTTCTTC. The variable domain in full, with the rest retrieved from reference TRBV9 and TRBJ2-1, is DSGVTQTPKHLITATGQRVTLRCSPRSGDLSVYWYQQSLDQGLQFLIQYYNGEERAKGNILERFSAQQFPDLHSELNLSSLELGDSALYFCASSVVGGGRGEIYNEQFFGPGTRLTVL.

The chain is built from TRBV28 and TRBJ2-3; D ambiguous. V lost 11 bases and J 0 bases, leaving 15 bases between the germline ends. Per the germline V gene, CDR1 is MDHEN and CDR2 is SYDVKM. The length of the CDR3 is 14 residues. The CDR3 DNA reads as TGTGCCTCTCAAGTCCGGAGTAGCACAGATACGCAGTATTTT. It encodes CASQVRSSTDTQYF.

The rearrangement uses TRBV5-1 and TRBJ2-5, with 8 bases identical to TRBD2. Germline V CDR1 and CDR2: SGHRS, YFSETQ. CDR3 length equals 15 residues. V shed 7 bases and J 5 bases; nucleotides not matched to a gene: 13. The CDR3 loop is CASRARLAGFETQYF. CDR3 coding DNA: TGCGCCAGCCGCGCTCGGCTAGCGGGTTTCGAGACCCAGTACTTC. The full variable domain, with the rest looked up from reference TRBV5-1 and TRBJ2-5, is KAGVTQTPRYLIKTRGQQVTLSCSPISGHRSVSWYQQTPGQGLQFLFEYFSETQRNKGNFPGRFSGRQFSNSRSEMNVSTLELGDSALYLCASRARLAGFETQYFGPGTRLLVL.

This chain joins TRBV30 and TRBJ2-1; D perhaps matches TRBD1 (6 bases). The CDR3 consists of 14 residues. Trimming took 3 bases from V and 9 from J, leaving 18 bases between them. Germline assignment: CDR1 GTSNPN and CDR2 SVGIG (reference sequence). The CDR3 loop reads CAWRRGNRGGEQFF. CDR3 nucleotide sequence: TGTGCCTGGAGACGGGGAAATCGAGGGGGTGAGCAGTTCTTC.

The CDR3 sequence: CATFSTGDNYGYTF. The CDR3, as DNA: TGTGCCACTTTTTCGACGGGGGATAACTATGGCTACACCTTC. The chain couples TRBV28 to TRBJ1-2, with a tentative D call TRBD1 (5 bases). This CDR3 is 14 amino acids long. In germline, CDR1 is MDHEN, CDR2 SYDVKM. Trimming pared 10 bases from V and 1 base from J, leaving 16 bases between.

This clone turned up a few times. Its ends do not fully match the called genes, so a read error is possible. The chain combines TRBV6-1 with TRBJ1-5; 7 bases align to TRBD1. The CDR3 is made up of 12 amino acids. Germline lookup yields CDR1 MNHNS and CDR2 SASEGT. The DNA for the CDR3 is TGTGCCGGCAGGACAGGCCATCAGCCCCAGCATTTT. Protein sequence: CAGRTGHQPQHF.

The V and J genes are TRBV28 and TRBJ2-1, with TRBD1 matching 12 bases. Germline V gene sequence: CDR1 MDHEN, CDR2 SYDVKM. J was trimmed by 0 bases and V by 5 bases; bases with no gene match: 20. The CDR3 covers 22 residues. CDR3 amino acids: CASSVMLNVGTGGLLSYNEQFF. The DNA for the CDR3 is TGTGCCAGCAGTGTTATGCTTAACGTAGGGACAGGGGGCCTTCTCTCCTACAATGAGCAGTTCTTC.

Details on this clone: Sequence at one end of the junction differs from germline and may be a read error. J is TRBJ1-2 and V is TRBV6-5, with D perhaps matching TRBD1 (5 bases). Looked up from germline, CDR1 is MNHEY and CDR2 is SVGAGI. This CDR3 has 14 residues. CDR3 nucleotides: TGTGCCAGCATGGCAGGGCAGATGGGGTATGGCTACATCTTC. It yields the protein CASMAGQMGYGYIF.

This chain uses TRBV19 with TRBJ1-1, with unresolved D. The CDR3 has 15 residues. Deletions cut 3 bases from V and 1 base from J, with 12 bases between. Germline CDR1 and CDR2: LNHDA and SQIVND (reference sequence). The CDR3 DNA reads as TGTGCCAGTAGTATTTTTCACGGCGGGAACACTGAAGCTTTCTTT. Protein: CASSIFHGGNTEAFF. Full variable domain (outside the CDR3, taken from reference TRBV19 and TRBJ1-1): DGGITQSPKYLFRKEGQNVTLSCEQNLNHDAMYWYRQDPGQGLRLIYYSQIVNDFQKGDIAEGYSVSREKKESFPLTVTSAQKNPTAFYLCASSIFHGGNTEAFFGQGTRLTVV.

The chain uses TRBV9 and TRBJ1-5; weak D call: TRBD1 (6 bases). V lost 3 bases and J 0 bases, leaving 13 bases between the germline ends. CDR3 length: 16 amino acids. CDR1 is SGDLS and CDR2 is YYNGEE in the germline V gene. The CDR3 DNA reads TGTGCCAGCAGCGCCTTCGGGACACTTAGCAATCAGCCCCAGCATTTT. Residues: CASSAFGTLSNQPQHF.

The J gene is TRBJ1-1, the V gene TRBV6-5; tentatively, D is TRBD1 (5 bases). Germline assignment: CDR1 MNHEY and CDR2 SVGAGI. The CDR3 loop spans 12 amino acids. Trimming cost V 11 bases and J 2 bases, with 12 bases left between them. The CDR3 region is CAGCGDNTEAFF. In DNA, the CDR3 is TGTGCCGGCTGCGGGGACAACACTGAAGCTTTCTTT.

This rearrangement joins TRBV5-1 to TRBJ1-6; D ambiguous. This CDR3 spans 13 amino acids. V was trimmed by 6 bases and J by 3 bases, leaving 7 bases between them. Germline assignment: CDR1 SGHRS and CDR2 YFSETQ. The CDR3 DNA is TGCGCCAGCAAAAGCGGCTATAATTCACCCCTCCACTTT. It codes for CASKSGYNSPLHF.

The chain recombines TRBV7-2 with TRBJ2-2; 12 nucleotides line up with TRBD2. The germline gives CDR1 SGHTA, CDR2 FQGNSA. V gave up 4 bases and J gave up 6 bases; unmatched junction bases: 6. The CDR3 loop spans 16 amino acids. CDR3 bases: TGTGCCAGCAGCTCCCTAGCGGGGGGGCGAGCCGGGGAGCTGTTTTTT. It codes for CASSSLAGGRAGELFF.

J is TRBJ2-1 and V is TRBV5-4, with TRBD2 matching 8 bases. Germline V CDR1 and CDR2: SGHNT, YYREEE (reference sequence). Germline trimming cut 1 base from V and 3 bases from J; bases unmatched to any gene: 15. The CDR3 spans 19 residues. The CDR3 DNA reads as TGTGCCAGCAGCTTGCCGTCTTTGGGCGGGGGGACCTTCTACAATGAGCAGTTCTTC. Translation: CASSLPSLGGGTFYNEQFF.

The rearrangement links TRBV11-2 to TRBJ2-7, with 8 bases fitting TRBD1. Per the germline V gene, CDR1 is SGHAT and CDR2 is FQNNGV. Unmatched junction bases numbered 12, after V lost 5 bases and J lost 3 bases. The CDR3 totals 16 residues. As DNA, the CDR3 is TGTGCCAGCAGCGGATTGACAGGGGTAAGGGGCTACGAGCAGTACTTC. Translating it yields CASSGLTGVRGYEQYF.

The chain employs TRBV18 and TRBJ1-2, with a weak D call TRBD1 (5 bases). This CDR3 comprises 13 residues. Per the germline V gene, CDR1 is KGHSH and CDR2 is LQKENI. The V gene lost 6 bases and the J gene lost 7 bases, with 15 bases spanning the gap. The CDR3 DNA reads as TGTGCCAGCTCCTTGGAAGGGGTCGGTGGCTACACCTTC. The encoded protein is CASSLEGVGGYTF.

The chain combines TRBV6-1 with TRBJ1-3; no clear D gene. The germline V gene encodes CDR1 MNHNS and CDR2 SASEGT. Between the trimmed V and J ends, which lost 3 bases and 2 bases, there was a span of 14 bases. The CDR3 spans 16 residues. The DNA for the CDR3 is TGTGCCAGCAGTGATGCCGATGGGAGTCCTGGAAACACCATATATTTT. As protein: CASSDADGSPGNTIYF.

The chain combines TRBV29-1 with TRBJ1-3, with D uncertain. The CDR3 spans 12 residues. Germline CDR1 is SQVTM and CDR2 is ANQGSEA. CDR3 sequence (DNA): TGCAGTGGTGGGGAGGCTGGAAACACCATATATTTT. This encodes CSGGEAGNTIYF.

The rearrangement uses TRBV6-6 and TRBJ2-3, with a tentative D call TRBD2 (5 bases). Germline loops: CDR1 MNHNY, CDR2 SVGAGI (reference sequence). This CDR3 region has 16 residues. Trimming removed 4 bases at V and 2 bases at J, with 16 bases between. The CDR3 protein is CASSSKDPGDTDTQYF. The CDR3 DNA reads as TGTGCCAGCAGTTCGAAGGACCCCGGGGACACAGATACGCAGTATTTT.